Described below is a single T cell receptor beta chain sequence and its context. Its antigen is not identified. This entry is derived from a study of cytomegalovirus exposure and HLA in healthy donors. Both 60 Vbeta primers and 13 Jbeta primers went into the PCR. TCRdb's table, derived via immunoSEQ multiplex PCR, lists solely in-frame clones and lacks some. The sample has around 180,000 clones; about 85% are singletons. The germline CDR1 and CDR2 sequences are LNHNV and YYDKDF (reference sequence). The CDR3 runs to 18 residues. V lost 1 base, J lost 1 base, and 17 bases lay in between. At collection, donors were nominally healthy, but unrecorded immune exposures were probable. General study findings and limits: Most TCR beta V segments were productive about 90% or about 30% of the time in an earlier analysis. A few CMV-associated chains proved CMV antigen-specific in vitro. In a later analysis, HLA-C alleles had the fewest associated TCRs, DRB1 alleles the most.

This sequence joins TRBV15 and TRBJ2-1; D perhaps matches TRBD2 (5 bases). What was sequenced was PBMCs. The TCR originated in a boy aged 2-9 years in good health and CMV-seronegative. This CDR3 is CATSRVGRRGLSYNEQFF. DNA for the CDR3: TGTGCCACCAGCAGAGTTGGGCGACGCGGGCTTTCCTACAATGAGCAGTTCTTC.